The subject of this entry is one TCR beta chain. Genomic DNA of every subset was divided equally among multiple immunoSEQ plates. Some clones are missing from TCRdb's copy, which holds only in-frame ones; the method was immunoSEQ multiplex PCR. The sample lists some 2,500,000 clones, just under 95% seen once, with 0.37% in the top ten. The sample originates from a study of shared clonotypes between healthy human individuals. Study summary: CD4 naive cells filled three plates per donor, CD4 memory three, CD8 naive two and CD8 memory one.

CD45RA-negative memory and CD45RA+ naive subsets were split from the CD4+ cells. Between the trimmed V and J ends, which lost 0 bases and 2 bases, there was a span of 11 bases. CDR3 size: 16 residues. From germline, CDR1 is WNHNN and CDR2 SYGVQD (reference sequence). V is TRBV10-1 and J is TRBJ2-1, with D maybe TRBD1 (6 bases). The sequence was collected from a young man in good health. Some clones in this sample may be carry-over from other donors' samples. The sample was naive CD4+ T cells from PBMCs. This sample's subset: CD45RA+ positively selected. The CDR3: CASSESLDRTYNEQFF. CDR3 DNA sequence: TGCGCCAGCAGTGAGTCACTAGACAGGACCTACAATGAGCAGTTCTTC.